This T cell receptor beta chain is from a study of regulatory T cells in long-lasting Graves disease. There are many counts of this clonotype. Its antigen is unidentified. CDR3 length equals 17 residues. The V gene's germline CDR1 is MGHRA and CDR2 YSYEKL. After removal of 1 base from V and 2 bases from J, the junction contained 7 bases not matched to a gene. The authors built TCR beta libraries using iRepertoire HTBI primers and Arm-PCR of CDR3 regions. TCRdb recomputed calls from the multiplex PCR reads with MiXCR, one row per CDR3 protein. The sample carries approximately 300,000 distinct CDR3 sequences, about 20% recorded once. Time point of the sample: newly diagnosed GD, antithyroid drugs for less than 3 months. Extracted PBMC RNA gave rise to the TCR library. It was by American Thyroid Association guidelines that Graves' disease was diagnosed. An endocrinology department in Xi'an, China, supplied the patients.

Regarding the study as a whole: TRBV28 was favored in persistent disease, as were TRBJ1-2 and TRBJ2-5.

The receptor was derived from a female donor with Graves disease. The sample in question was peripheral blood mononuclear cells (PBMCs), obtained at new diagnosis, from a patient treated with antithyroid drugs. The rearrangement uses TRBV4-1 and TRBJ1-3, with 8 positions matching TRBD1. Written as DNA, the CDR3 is TGCGCCAGCAGCCAAGGGCCCCAGGGACAGGCTGGAAACACCATATATTTT. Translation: CASSQGPQGQAGNTIYF.